This T cell receptor (beta chain) was documented in a study of T cell responses to AZD1222 COVID-19 vaccine. Notes on the study in general: Unmutated regions of variants are reportedly targeted by nearly half of spike-specific TCRs. Spike-specific TCR breadth and depth were elevated following two AZD1222 doses.

The data were produced by immunoSEQ multiplex PCR, yet TCRdb's version contains in-frame clones alone and is incomplete. Of 250,000 to 300,000 clones listed, around 92% are singletons. Concerning this clone: Its specificity is unknown.

This clonotype was sampled from an adult who received the AZD1222 COVID-19 vaccine. The specimen was peripheral blood, collected 28 days after the second AZD1222 dose.

The CDR3 is CASSLSGTFIGQPQHF. The CDR3, as DNA: TGTGCCAGCAGTTTATCGGGGACGTTTATCGGACAGCCCCAGCATTTT. The chain joins TRBV27 to TRBJ1-5, with a weak D call TRBD1 (5 bases). Germline lookup yields CDR1 MNHEY and CDR2 SMNVEV (reference sequence). Deletions cut 0 bases from V and 7 bases from J, with 16 bases between. The CDR3 is 16 amino acids.